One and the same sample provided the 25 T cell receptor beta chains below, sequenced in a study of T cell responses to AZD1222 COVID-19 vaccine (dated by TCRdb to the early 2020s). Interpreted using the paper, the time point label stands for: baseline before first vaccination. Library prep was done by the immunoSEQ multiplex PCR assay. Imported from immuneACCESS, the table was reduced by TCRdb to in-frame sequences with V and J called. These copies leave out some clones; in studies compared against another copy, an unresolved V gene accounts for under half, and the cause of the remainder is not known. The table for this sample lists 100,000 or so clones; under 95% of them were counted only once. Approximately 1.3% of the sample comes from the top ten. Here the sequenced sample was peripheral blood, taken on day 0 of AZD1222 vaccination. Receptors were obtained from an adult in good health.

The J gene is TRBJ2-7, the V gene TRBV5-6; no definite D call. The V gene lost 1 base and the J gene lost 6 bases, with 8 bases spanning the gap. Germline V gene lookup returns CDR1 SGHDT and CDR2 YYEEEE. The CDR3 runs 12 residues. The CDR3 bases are TGTGCCAGCAGCTTGCTCGCAGTCGAGCAGTACTTC. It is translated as CASSLLAVEQYF.

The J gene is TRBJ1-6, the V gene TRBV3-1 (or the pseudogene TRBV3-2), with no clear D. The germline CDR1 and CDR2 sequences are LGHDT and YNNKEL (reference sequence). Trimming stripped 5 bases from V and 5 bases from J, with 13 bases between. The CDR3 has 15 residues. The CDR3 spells CASSGDGVDNSPLHF. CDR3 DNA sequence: TGTGCCAGCAGCGGCGACGGGGTAGATAATTCACCCCTCCACTTT.

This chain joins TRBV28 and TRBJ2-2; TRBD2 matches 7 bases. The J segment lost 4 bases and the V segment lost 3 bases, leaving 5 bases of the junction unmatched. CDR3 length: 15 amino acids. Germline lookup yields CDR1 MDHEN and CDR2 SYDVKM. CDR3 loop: CASSFAGVRTGELFF. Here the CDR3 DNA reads TGTGCCAGCAGTTTCGCGGGAGTGCGCACCGGGGAGCTGTTTTTT.

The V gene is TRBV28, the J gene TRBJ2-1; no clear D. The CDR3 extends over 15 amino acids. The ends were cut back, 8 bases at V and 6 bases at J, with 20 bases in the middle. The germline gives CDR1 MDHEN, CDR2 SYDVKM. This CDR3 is CASWSRWKRSNEQFF. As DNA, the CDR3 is TGTGCCAGCTGGTCCAGGTGGAAGCGCAGCAATGAGCAGTTCTTC.

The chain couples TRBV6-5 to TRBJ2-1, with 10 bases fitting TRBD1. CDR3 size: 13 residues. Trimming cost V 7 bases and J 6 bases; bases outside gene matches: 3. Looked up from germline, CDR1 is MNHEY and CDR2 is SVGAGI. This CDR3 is CASTRTGGNEQFF. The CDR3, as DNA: TGTGCCAGCACTCGGACAGGGGGCAATGAGCAGTTCTTC.

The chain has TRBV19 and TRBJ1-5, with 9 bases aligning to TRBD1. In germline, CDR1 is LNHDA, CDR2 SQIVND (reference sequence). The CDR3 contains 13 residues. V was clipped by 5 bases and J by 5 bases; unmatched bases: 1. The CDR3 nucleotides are TGTGCCAGTAGTTGGACAGGGGATCAGCCCCAGCATTTT. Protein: CASSWTGDQPQHF.

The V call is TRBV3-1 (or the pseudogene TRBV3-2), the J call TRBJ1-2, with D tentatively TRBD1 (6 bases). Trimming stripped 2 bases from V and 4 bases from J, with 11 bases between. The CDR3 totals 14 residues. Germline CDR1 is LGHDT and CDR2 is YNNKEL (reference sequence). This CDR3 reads CASSQTGMSYGYTF. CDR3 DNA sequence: TGTGCCAGCAGCCAAACAGGGATGAGCTATGGCTACACCTTC.

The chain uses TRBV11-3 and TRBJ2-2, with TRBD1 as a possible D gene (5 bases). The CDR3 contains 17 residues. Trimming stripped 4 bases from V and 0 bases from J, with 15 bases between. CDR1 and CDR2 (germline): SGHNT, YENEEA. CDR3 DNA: TGTGCCAGCAGCTCCGCCGCCAAGGGGTCGAACACCGGGGAGCTGTTTTTT. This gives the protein CASSSAAKGSNTGELFF.

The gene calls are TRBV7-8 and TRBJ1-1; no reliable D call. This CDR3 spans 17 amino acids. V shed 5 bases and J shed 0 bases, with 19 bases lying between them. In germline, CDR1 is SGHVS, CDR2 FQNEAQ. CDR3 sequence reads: CASSLSGVRSVNTEAFF. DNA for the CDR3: TGTGCCAGCAGCCTCTCCGGGGTCAGGTCAGTGAACACTGAAGCTTTCTTT.

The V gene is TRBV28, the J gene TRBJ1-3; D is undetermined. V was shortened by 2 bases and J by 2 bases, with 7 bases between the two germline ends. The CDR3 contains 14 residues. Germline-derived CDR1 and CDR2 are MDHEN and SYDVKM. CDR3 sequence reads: CASSLSGTGNTIYF. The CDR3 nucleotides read TGTGCCAGCAGTTTAAGCGGCACTGGAAACACCATATATTTT.

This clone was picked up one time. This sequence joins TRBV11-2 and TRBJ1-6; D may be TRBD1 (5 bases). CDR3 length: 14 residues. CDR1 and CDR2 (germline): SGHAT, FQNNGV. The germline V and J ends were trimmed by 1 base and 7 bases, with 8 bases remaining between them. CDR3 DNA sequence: TGTGCCAGCAGCTTAGCAGGGCAGAATTCACCCCTCCACTTT. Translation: CASSLAGQNSPLHF. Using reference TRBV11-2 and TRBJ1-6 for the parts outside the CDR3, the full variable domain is EAGVAQSPRYKIIEKRQSVAFWCNPISGHATLYWYQQILGQGPKLLIQFQNNGVVDDSQLPKDRFSAERLKGVDSTLKIQPAKLEDSAVYLCASSLAGQNSPLHFGNGTRLTVT.

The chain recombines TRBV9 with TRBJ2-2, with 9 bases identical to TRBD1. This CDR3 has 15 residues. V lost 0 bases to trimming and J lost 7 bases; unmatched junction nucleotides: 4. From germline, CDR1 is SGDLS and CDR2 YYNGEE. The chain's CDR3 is CASSVVQGAGGELFF. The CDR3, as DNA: TGTGCCAGCAGCGTAGTACAGGGGGCCGGCGGGGAGCTGTTTTTT.

CDR3 sequence (DNA): TGCAGCGTTGAAGGACAGGGAGGGGCCTTCTATGGCTACACCTTC. Translating gives CSVEGQGGAFYGYTF. The chain uses TRBV29-1 and TRBJ1-2; 7 nucleotides align to TRBD1. From germline, CDR1 is SQVTM and CDR2 ANQGSEA. This CDR3 spans 15 amino acids. After removal of 1 base from V and 4 bases from J, the junction contained 9 bases not matched to a gene.

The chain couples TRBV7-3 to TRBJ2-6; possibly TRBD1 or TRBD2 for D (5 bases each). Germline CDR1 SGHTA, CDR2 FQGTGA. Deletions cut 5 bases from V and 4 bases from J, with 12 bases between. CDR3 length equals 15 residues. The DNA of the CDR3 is TGTGCCAGCAGCCCCGGGACCTCCGGGGCCAACGTCCTGACTTTC. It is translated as CASSPGTSGANVLTF.

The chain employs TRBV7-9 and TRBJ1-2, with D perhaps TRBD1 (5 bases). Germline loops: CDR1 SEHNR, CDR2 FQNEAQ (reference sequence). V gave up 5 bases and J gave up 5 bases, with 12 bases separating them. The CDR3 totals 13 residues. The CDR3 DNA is TGTGCCAGCAGCCGAGACAGCGATTATGGCTACACCTTC. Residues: CASSRDSDYGYTF.

The CDR3, as DNA: TGTGCCAGCAGCCGAAATAGCGGGAGGGCCCGGGATACCGGGGAGCTGTTTTTT. It specifies CASSRNSGRARDTGELFF. This chain joins TRBV3-1 (or the pseudogene TRBV3-2) and TRBJ2-2; 11 nucleotides match TRBD2. Germline V gene lookup returns CDR1 LGHDT and CDR2 YNNKEL (reference sequence). J lost 5 bases, V lost 4 bases, and 12 bases had no gene match. This CDR3 region has 18 residues.

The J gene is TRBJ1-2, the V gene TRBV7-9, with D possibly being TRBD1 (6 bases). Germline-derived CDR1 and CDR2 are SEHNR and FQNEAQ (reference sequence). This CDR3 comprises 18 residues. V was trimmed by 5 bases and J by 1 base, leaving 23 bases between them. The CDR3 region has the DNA TGTGCCAGCAGCCCAGCGGGGGGCCCGGGGACCTATAACTATGGCTACACCTTC. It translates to CASSPAGGPGTYNYGYTF.

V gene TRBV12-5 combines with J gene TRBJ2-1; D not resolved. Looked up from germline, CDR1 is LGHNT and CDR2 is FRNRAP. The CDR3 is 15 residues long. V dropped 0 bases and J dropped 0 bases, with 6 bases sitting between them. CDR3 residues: CASGLVALSYNEQFF. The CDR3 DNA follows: TGTGCTAGTGGTTTGGTTGCCCTCTCCTACAATGAGCAGTTCTTC.

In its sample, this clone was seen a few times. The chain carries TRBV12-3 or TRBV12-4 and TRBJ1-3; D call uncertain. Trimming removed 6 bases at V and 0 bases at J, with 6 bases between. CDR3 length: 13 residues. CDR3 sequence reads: CASRQPSGNTIYF. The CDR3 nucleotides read TGTGCCAGCAGACAGCCCTCTGGAAACACCATATATTTT.

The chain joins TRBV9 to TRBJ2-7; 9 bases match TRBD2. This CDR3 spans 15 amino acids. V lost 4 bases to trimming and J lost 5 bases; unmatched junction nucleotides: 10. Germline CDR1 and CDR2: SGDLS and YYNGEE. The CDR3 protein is CASSFRGTSSDEQYF. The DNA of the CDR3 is TGTGCCAGCAGCTTCCGGGGGACTAGCAGTGACGAGCAGTACTTC.

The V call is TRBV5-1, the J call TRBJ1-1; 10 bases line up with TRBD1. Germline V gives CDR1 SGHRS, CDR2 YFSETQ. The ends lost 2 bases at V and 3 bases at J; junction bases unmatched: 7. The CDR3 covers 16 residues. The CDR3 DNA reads TGCGCCAGCAGCTTCCGGGACAGGGGAGGGGACACTGAAGCTTTCTTT. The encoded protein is CASSFRDRGGDTEAFF.

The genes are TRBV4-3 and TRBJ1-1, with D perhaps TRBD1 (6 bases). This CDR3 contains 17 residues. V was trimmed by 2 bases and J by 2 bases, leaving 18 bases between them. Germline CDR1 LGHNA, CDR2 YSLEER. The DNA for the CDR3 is TGCGCCAGCAGCCAAACCCTTAGGGGGGGAGGCAACACTGAAGCTTTCTTT. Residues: CASSQTLRGGGNTEAFF.

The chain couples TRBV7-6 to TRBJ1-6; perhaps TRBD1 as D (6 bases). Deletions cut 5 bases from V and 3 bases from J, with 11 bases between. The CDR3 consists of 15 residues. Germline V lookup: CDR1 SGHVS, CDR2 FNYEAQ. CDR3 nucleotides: TGTGCCAGCAGCGTCCGGGACAACTATAATTCACCCCTCCACTTT. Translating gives CASSVRDNYNSPLHF.

The CDR3 DNA sequence: TGCAGCGCGGGGGCAGGGAGATACGAGCAGTACTTC. Translating gives CSAGAGRYEQYF. The chain carries TRBV29-1 and TRBJ2-7; either TRBD1 or TRBD2 may fit D (6 bases each). The ends were cut back, 7 bases at V and 4 bases at J, with 14 bases in the middle. CDR3 length equals 12 residues. The germline CDR1 and CDR2 sequences are SQVTM and ANQGSEA.

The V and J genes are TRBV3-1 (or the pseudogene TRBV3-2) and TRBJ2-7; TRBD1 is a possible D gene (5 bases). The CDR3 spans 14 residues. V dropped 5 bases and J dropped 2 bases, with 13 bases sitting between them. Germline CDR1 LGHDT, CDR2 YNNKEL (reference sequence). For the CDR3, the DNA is TGTGCCAGCAGCACCAGGGTCGGGCCCTACGAGCAGTACTTC. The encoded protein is CASSTRVGPYEQYF.